This T cell receptor beta chain came from a study of T cell responses to AZD1222 COVID-19 vaccine. Points from the study as a whole: Clonal diversity was possibly underestimated; the donors were predominantly white British and more often female. Baseline seropositives among AZD1222 recipients totaled only five to seven. Researchers report vaccine-associated CD4 TCRs spanning spike, with dominance at 160-218 and 743-854. Vaccination with two AZD1222 doses was followed by a rise in Spike-specific TCR breadth and depth.

Trimming cost V 3 bases and J 9 bases; bases outside gene matches: 8. CDR1 and CDR2 (germline): GTSNPN, SVGIG (reference sequence). This CDR3 contains 15 residues. About this clone itself: Its antigen remains unidentified.

Produced via immunoSEQ multiplex PCR; TCRdb's table is partial and in-frame only. The table lists some 190,000 clones, 70% to 90% of them singletons. The sequence came from an adult in good health. This material consisted of peripheral blood, taken on day 0 of AZD1222 vaccination. V is TRBV30 and J is TRBJ1-6; 10 nucleotides line up with TRBD1. CDR3 nucleotide sequence: TGTGCCTGGAGCGGGGGGACAGGGGTAGTTTCACCCCTCCACTTT. Amino acid sequence: CAWSGGTGVVSPLHF.